This T cell receptor beta chain is from a study of shared clonotypes between healthy human individuals. Study-level information: Three plates were used per donor for CD4 naive, three for CD4 memory, two for CD8 naive and one for CD8 memory.

Naive CD45RA+ and memory CD45RA-negative subsets were split from CD4+ cells. TCRdb's table, derived via immunoSEQ multiplex PCR, lists solely in-frame clones and lacks some. Among about 680,000 clones listed, roughly 78% were seen once. This TCR was sampled from a woman in her twenties or thirties in good health. Input material: memory CD4+ T cells sorted from blood. Subset of the sample: CD45RA-negative fraction.

CDR3: CASRESGARRGPQHF. The CDR3 DNA follows: TGTGCCAGTAGGGAATCGGGGGCGAGGCGTGGGCCCCAGCATTTT. This rearrangement joins TRBV19 to TRBJ1-5; tentatively, D is TRBD1 (6 bases). V was pared by 6 bases and J by 9 bases, with 21 bases between. Per germline, CDR1 LNHDA and CDR2 SQIVND (reference sequence). The CDR3 spans 15 residues.